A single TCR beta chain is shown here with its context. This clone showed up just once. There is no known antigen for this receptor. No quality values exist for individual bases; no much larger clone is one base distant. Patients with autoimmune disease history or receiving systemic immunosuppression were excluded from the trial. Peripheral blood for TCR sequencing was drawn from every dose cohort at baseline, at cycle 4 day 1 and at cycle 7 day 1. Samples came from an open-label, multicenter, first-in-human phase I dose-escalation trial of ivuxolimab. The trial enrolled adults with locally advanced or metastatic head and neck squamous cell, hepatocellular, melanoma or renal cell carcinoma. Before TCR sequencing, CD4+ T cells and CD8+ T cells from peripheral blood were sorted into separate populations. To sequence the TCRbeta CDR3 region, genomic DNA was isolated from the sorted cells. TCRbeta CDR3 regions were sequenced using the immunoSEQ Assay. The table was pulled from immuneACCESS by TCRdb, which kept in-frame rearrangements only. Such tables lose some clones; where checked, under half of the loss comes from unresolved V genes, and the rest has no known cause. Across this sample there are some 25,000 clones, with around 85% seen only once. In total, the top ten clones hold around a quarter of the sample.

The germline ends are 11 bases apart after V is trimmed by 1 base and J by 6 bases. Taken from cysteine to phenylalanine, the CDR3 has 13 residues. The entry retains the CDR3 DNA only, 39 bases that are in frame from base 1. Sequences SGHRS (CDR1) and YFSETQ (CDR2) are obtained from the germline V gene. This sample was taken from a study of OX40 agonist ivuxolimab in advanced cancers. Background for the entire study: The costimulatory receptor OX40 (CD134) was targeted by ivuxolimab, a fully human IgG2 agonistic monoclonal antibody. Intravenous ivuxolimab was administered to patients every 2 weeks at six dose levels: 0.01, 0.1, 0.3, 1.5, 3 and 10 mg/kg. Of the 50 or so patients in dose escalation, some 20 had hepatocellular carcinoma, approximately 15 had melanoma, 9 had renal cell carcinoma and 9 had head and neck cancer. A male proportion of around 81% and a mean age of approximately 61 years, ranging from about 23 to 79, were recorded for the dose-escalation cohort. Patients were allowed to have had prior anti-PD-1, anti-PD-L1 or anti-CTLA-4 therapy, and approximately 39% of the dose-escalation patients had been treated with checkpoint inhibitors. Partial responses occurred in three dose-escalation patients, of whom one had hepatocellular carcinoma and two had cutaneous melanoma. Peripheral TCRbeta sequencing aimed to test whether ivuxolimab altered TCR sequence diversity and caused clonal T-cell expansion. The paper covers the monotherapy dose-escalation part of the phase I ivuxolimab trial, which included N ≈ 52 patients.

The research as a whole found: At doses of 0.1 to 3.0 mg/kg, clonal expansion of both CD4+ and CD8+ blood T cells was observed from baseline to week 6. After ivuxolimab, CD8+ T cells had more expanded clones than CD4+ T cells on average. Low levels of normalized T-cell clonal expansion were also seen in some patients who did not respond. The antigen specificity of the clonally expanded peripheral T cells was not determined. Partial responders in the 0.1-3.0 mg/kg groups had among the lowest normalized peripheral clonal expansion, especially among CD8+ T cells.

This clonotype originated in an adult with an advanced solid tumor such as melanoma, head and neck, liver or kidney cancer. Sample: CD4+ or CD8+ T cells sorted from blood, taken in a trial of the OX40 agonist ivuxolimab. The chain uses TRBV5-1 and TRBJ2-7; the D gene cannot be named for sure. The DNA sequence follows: TGCGCCAGCAGCTTGCTCGGGCCCGGCGAGCAGTACTTC. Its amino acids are CASSLLGPGEQYF.